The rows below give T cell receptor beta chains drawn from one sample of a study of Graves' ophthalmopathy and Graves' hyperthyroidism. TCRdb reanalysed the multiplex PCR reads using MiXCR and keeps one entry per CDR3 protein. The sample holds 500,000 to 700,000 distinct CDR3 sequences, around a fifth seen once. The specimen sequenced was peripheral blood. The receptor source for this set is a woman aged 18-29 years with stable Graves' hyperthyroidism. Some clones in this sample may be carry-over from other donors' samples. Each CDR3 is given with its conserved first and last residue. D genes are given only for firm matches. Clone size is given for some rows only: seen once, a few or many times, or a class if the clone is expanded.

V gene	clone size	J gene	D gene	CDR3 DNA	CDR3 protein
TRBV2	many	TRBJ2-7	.	TGTGCCAGCAGTGCTGAGGTGGGACTTTTCTACGAGCAGTACTTC	CASSAEVGLFYEQYF
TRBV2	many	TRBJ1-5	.	TGTGCCAGCAGTGAAAGTGTACGAGACCAGCCCCAGCATTTT	CASSESVRDQPQHF
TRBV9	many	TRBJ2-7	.	TGTGCCAGCAGCGTAGGGGTGGGGGTCGAGCAGTACTTC	CASSVGVGVEQYF
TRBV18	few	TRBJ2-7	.	TGTGCCAGCGCGACAGGTAGTGCCTACGAGCAGTACTTC	CASATGSAYEQYF
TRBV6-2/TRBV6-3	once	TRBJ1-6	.	TGTGCCAGCAGACCGACCGCGAGACCCCTCCACTTT	CASRPTARPLHF
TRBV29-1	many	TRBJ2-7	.	TGCAGCGTTGTTTCCAGCTACGAGCAGTACTTC	CSVVSSYEQYF
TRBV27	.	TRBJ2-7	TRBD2	TGTGCCAGCAGATCAGGACTAGCGGGCTATAGCTCCTACGAGCAGTACTTC	CASRSGLAGYSSYEQYF
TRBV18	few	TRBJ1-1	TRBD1	TGTGCCAGCTCACGACAGGGATTTGAAGCTTTCTTT	CASSRQGFEAFF
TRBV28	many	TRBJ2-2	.	TGTGCCAGCAGTCGCCGGGAATTGCCCGGGGAGCTGTTTTTT	CASSRRELPGELFF
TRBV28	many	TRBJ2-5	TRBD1	TGTGCCAGCAGTGCGACAGGGACAGGCGAGACCCAGTACTTC	CASSATGTGETQYF
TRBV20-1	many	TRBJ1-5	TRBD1	TGCAGTGCCCAGATAGGGACAGGGAGGGGTCAGCCCCAGCATTTT	CSAQIGTGRGQPQHF
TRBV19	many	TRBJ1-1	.	TGTGCCAGTAGTATAGGTCATATTAACACTGAAGCTTTCTTT	CASSIGHINTEAFF
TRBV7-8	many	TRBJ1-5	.	TGTGCCAGCAGCTTGTCAGGGATCCCAGGTCAGCCCCAGCATTTT	CASSLSGIPGQPQHF
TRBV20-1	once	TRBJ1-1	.	TGCAGTGCTCCTAGGACGGAGAACACTGAAGCTTTCTTT	CSAPRTENTEAFF
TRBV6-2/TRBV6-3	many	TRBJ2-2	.	TGTGCCAGCAGTCCCCTGCCCACAGGTTACACCGGGGAGCTGTTTTTT	CASSPLPTGYTGELFF
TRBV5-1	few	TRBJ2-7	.	TGCGCCAGCAGCTGGAACGGGGGTCGGAGCTCCTACGAGCAGTACTTC	CASSWNGGRSSYEQYF
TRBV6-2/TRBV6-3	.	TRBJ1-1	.	TGTGCCAGCAGTTACTCGATCGGACAGAAGCGTTTGAACACTGAAGCTTTCTTT	CASSYSIGQKRLNTEAFF
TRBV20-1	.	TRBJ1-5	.	TGCAGTGCTATCGGGCAGCCTGTGCAAATTAATCAGCCCCAGCATTTT	CSAIGQPVQINQPQHF